These 16 T cell receptor beta chains were sequenced from one sample in a study of T cells in Graves' hyperthyroidism and ophthalmopathy. What was amplified from RNA transcripts were TCR beta CDR3 regions. The HTBI primer set drove a first-round RT-PCR of the TCR CDR3. Each CDR3 protein is one row after TCRdb ran MiXCR on the multiplex PCR reads. The sample carries approximately 610,000 distinct CDR3 sequences, about 15% recorded once. Material for sequencing was blood. Receptor source: a middle-aged woman with Graves' ophthalmopathy.

This clonotype has at least ten counts. V is TRBV20-1 and J is TRBJ2-7, with D perhaps assigned TRBD1 or TRBD2 (5 bases each). Trimming shortened V by 6 bases and J by 1 base, and 13 bases separated the two germline ends. This CDR3 is built from 13 residues. Per the germline V gene, CDR1 is DFQATT and CDR2 is SNEGSKA (reference sequence). The CDR3 region is CSAMGVSSYEQYF. The CDR3 DNA sequence: TGCAGTGCCATGGGGGTGTCATCCTACGAGCAGTACTTC.

The chain links TRBV4-3 to TRBJ1-2; 7 bases map to TRBD1. Trimming cost V 1 base and J 11 bases; bases outside gene matches: 4. CDR1 and CDR2 from the germline V gene are LGHNA and YSLEER. The CDR3 consists of 12 residues. CDR3: CASSQGDSSYTF. CDR3 in DNA: TGCGCCAGCAGCCAAGGGGACAGTTCTTACACCTTC.

This clonotype appeared many times. The rearrangement links TRBV20-1 to TRBJ1-2; D is ambiguous. Deletions cut 3 bases from V and 8 bases from J, with 10 bases between. Germline assignment: CDR1 DFQATT and CDR2 SNEGSKA (reference sequence). This CDR3 has 11 residues. CDR3 loop: CSARTGHGYTF. The CDR3 DNA follows: TGCAGTGCTAGGACTGGGCACGGCTACACCTTC.

This chain uses TRBV11-1 with TRBJ1-1; D perhaps matches TRBD1 (5 bases). This CDR3 contains 16 residues. V dropped 2 bases and J dropped 1 base, with 14 bases sitting between them. CDR1 and CDR2 (germline): SGHAT, FQDESV (reference sequence). The CDR3 loop reads CASSLRGPLGNTEAFF. The CDR3 DNA reads as TGTGCCAGCAGCTTAAGGGGTCCCCTTGGGAACACTGAAGCTTTCTTT.

V gene TRBV28 combines with J gene TRBJ1-5; D is possibly TRBD1 (5 bases). Germline V gene lookup returns CDR1 MDHEN and CDR2 SYDVKM. Deletions cut 7 bases from V and 7 bases from J, with 20 bases between. The CDR3 runs 15 residues. In nucleotides, the CDR3 is TGTGCCAGCAATGATGCTTGGGGGAAGGTGCAGCCCCAGCATTTT. Its translation is CASNDAWGKVQPQHF.

The V call is TRBV5-4, the J call TRBJ2-2; 14 positions match TRBD2. This CDR3 has 17 amino acids. The trim removed 0 bases at V and 6 bases at J, leaving 4 bases unmatched. Germline loops: CDR1 SGHNT, CDR2 YYREEE (reference sequence). This chain's CDR3 is CASSLGLAGGPSGELFF. In DNA form, the CDR3 reads TGTGCCAGCAGCTTGGGACTAGCGGGAGGGCCTTCCGGGGAGCTGTTTTTT.

This clonotype was seen a single time. The chain has TRBV2 and TRBJ2-7, with D maybe TRBD2 (6 bases). Germline V lookup: CDR1 SNHLY, CDR2 FYNNEI. Trimming took off 11 bases at V and 3 bases at J, with 14 bases between the two ends. The CDR3 spans 12 residues. CDR3 protein: CAGGNGNYEQYF. CDR3 sequence (DNA): TGTGCCGGGGGGAACGGAAACTACGAGCAGTACTTC.

The chain employs TRBV9 and TRBJ2-2; D may be TRBD1 or TRBD2 (7 bases each). The V gene lost 7 bases and the J gene lost 5 bases, with 15 bases spanning the gap. Germline V gives CDR1 SGDLS, CDR2 YYNGEE. This CDR3 is 14 amino acids long. CDR3 sequence: CASGGGGWTGELFF. The CDR3 region has the DNA TGTGCCAGCGGGGGAGGGGGCTGGACCGGGGAGCTGTTTTTT.

This clonotype has ten or more counts. The rearrangement uses TRBV28 and TRBJ1-1; D possibly corresponds to TRBD1 (5 bases). This CDR3 region has 14 residues. CDR1 and CDR2 from the germline V gene are MDHEN and SYDVKM. CDR3 nucleotides: TGTGCTGGGGCAAGCAATTTCATGAACACTGAAGCTTTCTTT. Its translation is CAGASNFMNTEAFF.

This clonotype showed up just a few times. This sequence joins TRBV30 and TRBJ2-7; no definite D call. The CDR3 spans 11 residues. V lost 3 bases and J lost 7, with 10 bases in between. CDR1 GTSNPN and CDR2 SVGIG come from the germline V gene (reference sequence). CDR3 bases: TGTGCCTGGAGCCCTCAGGAGGAGCAGTACTTC. Amino acids: CAWSPQEEQYF.

This clonotype was recorded many times. The gene calls are TRBV14 and TRBJ1-2; 9 bases are shared with TRBD1. The CDR3 has 13 amino acids. Germline-derived CDR1 and CDR2 are SGHDN and FVKESK. V lost 1 base and J lost 6; bases outside the gene matches: 0. The CDR3 protein is CASSQGTGDGYTF. Here the CDR3 DNA reads TGTGCCAGCAGCCAAGGGACAGGGGATGGCTACACCTTC.

The V and J genes are TRBV12-3 or TRBV12-4 and TRBJ2-7; D is perhaps TRBD2 (5 bases). The CDR3 is made up of 14 amino acids. The ends were cut back, 8 bases at V and 1 base at J, with 15 bases in the middle. The chain's CDR3 is CASAPRAWSYEQYF. The CDR3 region has the DNA TGTGCCAGCGCCCCGAGGGCGTGGTCCTACGAGCAGTACTTC.

This clonotype was seen a handful of times. The J gene is TRBJ2-1, the V gene TRBV18; TRBD2 matches at 8 bases. Trimming removed 3 bases from V and 5 bases from J; junction bases left unmatched: 3. Germline V lookup: CDR1 KGHSH, CDR2 LQKENI. CDR3 length: 14 amino acids. In DNA form, the CDR3 reads TGTGCCAGCTCACCCCGGGAGGGACACAATGAGCAGTTCTTC. It translates to CASSPREGHNEQFF.

In this sample, this clonotype turned up many times. The V and J genes are TRBV4-1 and TRBJ1-1; weak D call: TRBD1 (6 bases). Germline V CDR1 and CDR2: MGHRA, YSYEKL. CDR3 size: 15 residues. The V end lost 3 bases, the J end lost 1 base, and 12 bases lay between the germline ends. The CDR3 reads CASSQTNRANTEAFF. Written as DNA, the CDR3 is TGCGCCAGCAGCCAGACCAACAGGGCGAACACTGAAGCTTTCTTT.

The table lists this clonotype with many counts. V gene TRBV2 combines with J gene TRBJ1-3, with a possible D match to TRBD1 (5 bases). The V gene lost 1 base and the J gene lost 0 bases, with 10 bases spanning the gap. The CDR3 has 16 residues. Germline V gene lookup returns CDR1 SNHLY and CDR2 FYNNEI. The CDR3 protein is CASSEGGLLSGNTIYF. DNA for the CDR3: TGTGCCAGCAGTGAAGGGGGACTGCTCTCTGGAAACACCATATATTTT.

This clonotype was recorded at least ten times. The chain combines TRBV19 with TRBJ1-1, with 7 bases identical to TRBD1. CDR1 and CDR2 (germline): LNHDA, SQIVND (reference sequence). The CDR3 length is 14 residues. J lost 8 bases, V lost 2 bases, and 8 bases had no gene match. The CDR3 reads CASSISLGGAEAFF. The DNA of the CDR3 is TGTGCCAGTAGTATATCATTAGGGGGCGCCGAAGCTTTCTTT. Drawing the rest from reference TRBV19 and TRBJ1-1, the complete variable domain is DGGITQSPKYLFRKEGQNVTLSCEQNLNHDAMYWYRQDPGQGLRLIYYSQIVNDFQKGDIAEGYSVSREKKESFPLTVTSAQKNPTAFYLCASSISLGGAEAFFGQGTRLTVV.